A single sample gave rise to the 29 T cell receptor beta chains below, sequenced in a study of shared clonotypes between healthy human individuals. Method: immunoSEQ multiplex PCR; TCRdb's copy keeps in-frame clones and lacks some. In the table there are under 2,500,000 clones, about 94% of which are singletons. The specimen sequenced was naive CD4+ T cells sorted from blood. This sample's subset: CD45RA+ positively selected. The receptors originated from a man between 18 and 29 years old in good health.

V is TRBV2 and J is TRBJ1-2; D gene ambiguous. CDR1 SNHLY and CDR2 FYNNEI come from the germline V gene. CDR3 length: 13 residues. With 6 bases removed from V and 7 bases from J, the gap between germline ends came to 15 bases. CDR3 sequence: CASSVDSPSGYTF. The CDR3 region has the DNA TGTGCCAGCAGCGTCGACTCCCCGAGTGGCTACACCTTC.

This clone has only one observation. The chain joins TRBV5-6 to TRBJ2-1, with 9 bases fitting TRBD1. Unmatched junction bases numbered 2, after V lost 4 bases and J lost 3 bases. The CDR3 extends over 14 amino acids. Germline values: CDR1 SGHDT, CDR2 YYEEEE. CDR3 amino acids: CASSADRGYNEQFF. The CDR3 bases are TGTGCCAGCAGCGCGGACAGGGGCTACAATGAGCAGTTCTTC.

J is TRBJ1-4 and V is TRBV5-1; no definite D call. Germline V gives CDR1 SGHRS, CDR2 YFSETQ. This CDR3 has 15 residues. The V and J ends lost 1 base and 8 bases respectively, with 15 bases between them. CDR3 bases: TGCGCCAGCAGCTTGAATTTGTCCCCCCGGGAAAAACTGTTTTTT. It codes for CASSLNLSPREKLFF.

The rearrangement uses TRBV30 and TRBJ2-4; D is perhaps TRBD1 or TRBD2 (6 bases each). Per germline, CDR1 GTSNPN and CDR2 SVGIG (reference sequence). With 0 bases removed from V and 0 bases from J, the gap between germline ends came to 12 bases. The CDR3 sequence is 16 residues long. CDR3 nucleotides: TGTGCCTGGAGTGTACCTGGGGGGCTAGCCAAAAACATTCAGTACTTC. Amino acid sequence: CAWSVPGGLAKNIQYF.

Note on this clone: Additional DNA sequences in this sample encode the identical CDR3. The V call is TRBV28, the J call TRBJ1-1; the D gene is possibly TRBD1 (5 bases). Looked up from germline, CDR1 is MDHEN and CDR2 is SYDVKM. Deletions cut 8 bases from V and 2 bases from J, with 6 bases between. The CDR3 covers 11 residues. DNA for the CDR3: TGTGCCAGCGGGGGAAACACTGAAGCTTTCTTT. Translating gives CASGGNTEAFF.

The chain recombines TRBV10-1 with TRBJ2-7, with D perhaps TRBD1 (6 bases). The CDR3 has 13 amino acids. Between the trimmed V and J ends, which lost 7 bases and 2 bases, there was a span of 12 bases. Germline CDR1 WNHNN, CDR2 SYGVQD (reference sequence). CDR3 amino acids: CASNRTDPYEQYF. CDR3 nucleotide sequence: TGCGCCAGCAACCGGACAGACCCCTACGAGCAGTACTTC.

Worth noting for this clone: The same CDR3 arises from other DNA sequences in this sample as well. The chain combines TRBV18 with TRBJ1-5; 7 nucleotides line up with TRBD1. Unmatched junction bases numbered 3, after V lost 6 bases and J lost 1 base. The CDR3 sequence is 14 residues long. Looked up from germline, CDR1 is KGHSH and CDR2 is LQKENI. CDR3 in amino acids: CASSEQGSNQPQHF. CDR3 nucleotide sequence: TGTGCCAGCTCGGAACAGGGGAGCAATCAGCCCCAGCATTTT. The full variable domain, its missing parts supplied by reference TRBV18 and TRBJ1-5, is NAGVMQNPRHLVRRRGQEARLRCSPMKGHSHVYWYRQLPEEGLKFMVYLQKENIIDESGMPKERFSAEFPKEGPSILRIQQVVRGDSAAYFCASSEQGSNQPQHFGDGTRLSIL.

A word on this clone: Other DNA sequences in the same sample also yield this CDR3. The V gene is TRBV5-1, the J gene TRBJ1-4, with 10 bases identical to TRBD1. Germline V gene lookup returns CDR1 SGHRS and CDR2 YFSETQ. V lost 3 bases, J lost 3 bases, and 2 bases stayed unmatched. This CDR3 region has 15 residues. For the CDR3, the DNA is TGCGCCAGCAGCTCGACAGGGGGCCCTAATGAAAAACTGTTTTTT. Its protein is CASSSTGGPNEKLFF.

In regard to this clone: Different DNA sequences within this sample yield the same CDR3. The V call is TRBV5-1, the J call TRBJ2-6; D gene ambiguous. The CDR3 loop spans 15 amino acids. Between the trimmed V and J ends, which lost 0 bases and 0 bases, there was a span of 4 bases. The V gene's germline CDR1 is SGHRS and CDR2 YFSETQ. The CDR3 DNA reads TGCGCCAGCAGCTTGGGGTCCTCTGGGGCCAACGTCCTGACTTTC. This encodes CASSLGSSGANVLTF.

J is TRBJ2-7 and V is TRBV7-2; a possible D gene is TRBD1 (6 bases). Germline values: CDR1 SGHTA, CDR2 FQGNSA. V was shortened by 1 base and J by 3 bases, with 13 bases between the two germline ends. This CDR3 has 15 amino acids. The CDR3, as DNA: TGTGCCAGCAGCTTAGTTCCAGGGGTTTTCTACGAGCAGTACTTC. It is translated as CASSLVPGVFYEQYF.

Note on this clone: The sample holds other DNA sequences that translate to the same CDR3. This chain connects TRBV28 to TRBJ1-6; D call uncertain. Germline values: CDR1 MDHEN, CDR2 SYDVKM. V lost 2 bases to trimming and J lost 0 bases, with 2 bases between them. The CDR3 is 14 residues long. The CDR3 coding sequence is TGTGCCAGCAGTTTAGGCTCCTATAATTCACCCCTCCACTTT. Residues: CASSLGSYNSPLHF.

About this clone itself: This may be a read error: a much more frequent sequence differs by one nucleotide. This chain connects TRBV7-8 to TRBJ2-7; D may be TRBD1 or TRBD2 (5 bases each). V was cut by 1 base and J by 2 bases, with 6 bases left in between. This CDR3 contains 13 residues. The germline V gene has CDR1 SGHVS and CDR2 FQNEAQ. Here the CDR3 reads CASSLVGAYEQYF. The DNA of the CDR3 is TGTGCCAGCAGCTTAGTGGGGGCCTACGAGCAGTACTTC.

The chain is built from TRBV7-8 and TRBJ1-6, with TRBD1 identical over 8 bases. The CDR3 spans 18 residues. With V trimmed by 4 bases and J by 4 bases, 12 bases remained unmatched. Germline lookup yields CDR1 SGHVS and CDR2 FQNEAQ. The CDR3 is CASSSWTGIAPYNSPLHF. For the CDR3, the DNA is TGTGCCAGCAGCTCTTGGACAGGGATCGCCCCATATAATTCACCCCTCCACTTT.

J is TRBJ2-5 and V is TRBV2; D is unclear. The CDR3 is made up of 13 amino acids. Per germline, CDR1 SNHLY and CDR2 FYNNEI. V was trimmed by 6 bases and J by 0 bases, leaving 8 bases between them. The CDR3 here is CASSQDNQETQYF. Written as DNA, the CDR3 is TGTGCCAGCAGCCAAGACAACCAAGAGACCCAGTACTTC.

Only one count was recorded for this clone. The V and J genes are TRBV11-3 and TRBJ2-1; no definite D call. CDR3 size: 15 residues. CDR1 SGHNT and CDR2 YENEEA come from the germline V gene. With 2 bases removed from V and 1 base from J, the gap between germline ends came to 9 bases. The CDR3 region is CASSLKGDSYNEQFF. The CDR3 region has the DNA TGTGCCAGCAGCTTAAAGGGTGATTCCTACAATGAGCAGTTCTTC.

Worth noting for this clone: Other DNA sequences from this sample encode an identical CDR3 as well. The chain recombines TRBV6-1 with TRBJ1-1; unclear D gene. Germline lookup yields CDR1 MNHNS and CDR2 SASEGT. Trimming took off 0 bases at V and 1 base at J, with 3 bases between the two ends. This CDR3 contains 13 residues. The CDR3 spells CASSEARNTEAFF. The CDR3 DNA reads TGTGCCAGCAGTGAAGCAAGGAACACTGAAGCTTTCTTT.

The chain links TRBV6-5 to TRBJ1-2; possibly TRBD1 for D (5 bases). The CDR3 sequence is 15 residues long. Trimming took off 6 bases at V and 4 bases at J, with 18 bases between the two ends. Per the germline V gene, CDR1 is MNHEY and CDR2 is SVGAGI. The CDR3 loop is CASSSPGAGSYGYTF. DNA for the CDR3: TGTGCCAGCAGCTCCCCCGGGGCAGGCTCCTATGGCTACACCTTC.

In its sample, this clone was seen once. In DNA, the CDR3 is TGTGCCAGCAGCTTCGGACTAGCGGGGGGAAAAACCAAAAACATTCAGTACTTC. Translated, it gives CASSFGLAGGKTKNIQYF. This sequence joins TRBV11-2 and TRBJ2-4; 14 nucleotides match TRBD2. From germline, CDR1 is SGHAT and CDR2 FQNNGV. V shed 3 bases and J 2 bases; nucleotides not matched to a gene: 6. This CDR3 spans 18 amino acids.

The chain employs TRBV6-1 and TRBJ2-3; D gene ambiguous. Trimming removed 7 bases from V and 1 base from J, with 12 bases in between. The length of the CDR3 is 14 residues. Germline V gene lookup returns CDR1 MNHNS and CDR2 SASEGT. The CDR3 DNA reads as TGTGCCAGCAAGGAACAAGACCGCACAGATACGCAGTATTTT. Protein sequence: CASKEQDRTDTQYF.

This rearrangement joins TRBV11-2 to TRBJ1-6; 12 bases map to TRBD1. Germline V gene lookup returns CDR1 SGHAT and CDR2 FQNNGV. Trimming at V came to 4 bases and at J to 1 base, leaving 5 bases not matched to a gene. The CDR3 has 18 residues. CDR3 nucleotides: TGTGCCAGCAGCTCTGGGGGACAGGGGGCGTCCTATAATTCACCCCTCCACTTT. This sequence encodes CASSSGGQGASYNSPLHF. Filled out from reference TRBV11-2 and TRBJ1-6, the complete variable domain reads EAGVAQSPRYKIIEKRQSVAFWCNPISGHATLYWYQQILGQGPKLLIQFQNNGVVDDSQLPKDRFSAERLKGVDSTLKIQPAKLEDSAVYLCASSSGGQGASYNSPLHFGNGTRLTVT.

The chain uses TRBV6-5 and TRBJ2-3; 7 bases are shared with TRBD2. Germline V gene lookup returns CDR1 MNHEY and CDR2 SVGAGI. V shed 7 bases, J shed 0 bases, and the junction held 4 bases outside the gene matches. CDR3 length: 14 amino acids. Written as DNA, the CDR3 is TGTGCCAGCACGGCCGGGAGGAGCACAGATACGCAGTATTTT. This codes for CASTAGRSTDTQYF.

V gene TRBV7-8 combines with J gene TRBJ2-1, with 10 bases aligning to TRBD2. V trimming: 5 bases; J trimming: 4 bases; junction bases outside the gene matches: 17. Germline CDR1 SGHVS, CDR2 FQNEAQ. This CDR3 has 19 amino acids. The CDR3: CASSPWDGGRLAGYNEQFF. The CDR3 DNA is TGTGCCAGCAGCCCCTGGGATGGGGGGCGACTAGCGGGTTACAATGAGCAGTTCTTC. The full variable domain, its missing parts supplied by reference TRBV7-8 and TRBJ2-1, is GAGVSQSPRYKVAKRGQDVALRCDPISGHVSLFWYQQALGQGPEFLTYFQNEAQLDKSGLPSDRFFAERPEGSVSTLKIQRTQQEDSAVYLCASSPWDGGRLAGYNEQFFGPGTRLTVL.

The V call is TRBV6-6, the J call TRBJ1-4, with 9 bases identical to TRBD1. This CDR3 contains 14 residues. V was clipped by 8 bases and J by 3 bases; unmatched bases: 4. From germline, CDR1 is MNHNY and CDR2 SVGAGI (reference sequence). The CDR3 sequence: CASSRTGANEKLFF. As DNA, the CDR3 is TGTGCCAGCTCCCGGACAGGGGCTAATGAAAAACTGTTTTTT.

The chain couples TRBV7-2 to TRBJ1-2; D might be TRBD1 (5 bases). The CDR3 is 13 amino acids. Germline CDR1 is SGHTA and CDR2 is FQGNSA. V was pared by 6 bases and J by 5 bases, with 13 bases between. CDR3 DNA: TGTGCCAGCAGACTCCAGGGAGGGTATGGCTACACCTTC. This sequence encodes CASRLQGGYGYTF.

The V and J genes are TRBV5-6 and TRBJ1-1, with D hard to call. Trimming cost V 1 base and J 5 bases, with 9 bases left between them. The germline V gene has CDR1 SGHDT and CDR2 YYEEEE. The CDR3 consists of 13 residues. This CDR3 reads CASSLLMGTEAFF. As DNA, the CDR3 is TGTGCCAGCAGCTTGCTCATGGGGACTGAAGCTTTCTTT.

With regard to this clone: In the same sample, other DNA sequences code for this CDR3. The chain combines TRBV30 with TRBJ2-5, with 8 bases identical to TRBD2. The V gene end was trimmed by 4 bases and the J gene end by 3 bases; junction bases not matched to a gene: 4. CDR1 and CDR2 from the germline V gene are GTSNPN and SVGIG (reference sequence). This CDR3 is built from 13 residues. The CDR3 reads CAWTSGGKETQYF. In DNA, the CDR3 is TGTGCCTGGACCTCGGGGGGGAAAGAGACCCAGTACTTC.

This chain connects TRBV7-8 to TRBJ2-3; D is uncertain. Trimming removed 5 bases from V and 3 bases from J, with 21 bases in between. CDR1 is SGHVS, CDR2 FQNEAQ, per germline. This CDR3 has 17 amino acids. In DNA, the CDR3 is TGTGCCAGCAGCCCCCAGATAGAGCCCACTTGGACAGATACGCAGTATTTT. It codes for CASSPQIEPTWTDTQYF.

The chain has TRBV6-1 and TRBJ2-7; D ambiguous. CDR3 length: 13 residues. CDR1 is MNHNS, CDR2 SASEGT, per germline. Trimming cost V 6 bases and J 2 bases, with 11 bases left between them. The CDR3 region has the DNA TGTGCCAGCAGGGATTCTTTAGCCTACGAGCAGTACTTC. Protein sequence: CASRDSLAYEQYF.

This clone came up once. The V gene is TRBV5-4, the J gene TRBJ2-7; D might be TRBD1 or TRBD2, each matching 6 bases. The CDR3 consists of 14 residues. V lost 6 bases to trimming and J lost 1 base, with 14 bases between them. From germline, CDR1 is SGHNT and CDR2 YYREEE (reference sequence). Written as DNA, the CDR3 is TGTGCCAGCATGCGGGACATCTATTCCTACGAGCAGTACTTC. Protein sequence: CASMRDIYSYEQYF.